The T cell receptor (beta chain) under discussion was sequenced for a study of T cell changes during pregnancy in multiple sclerosis. V shed 0 bases, J shed 8 bases, and the junction held 13 bases outside the gene matches. Germline assignment: CDR1 SGHAT and CDR2 FQNNGV. The CDR3 has 18 residues. Clones were read by immunoSEQ multiplex PCR, and TCRdb kept only the in-frame ones, dropping some. Altogether about 71,000 clones are present, around nine tenths being singletons, with the ten largest covering 1% to 1.5%. The V call is TRBV11-2, the J call TRBJ2-1; 10 bases align to TRBD2. Sequenced here: peripheral blood, sampled in the third trimester of pregnancy. The receptor was derived from a female donor with multiple sclerosis, enrolled in a pregnancy study. The CDR3 loop reads CASSLDLSSGSMSDEQFF. DNA for the CDR3: TGTGCCAGCAGCTTAGATCTTTCTAGCGGGAGCATGAGCGATGAGCAGTTCTTC.